This T cell receptor beta chain was retrieved from a study of beta chain features in type 1 diabetes. The whole isolated RNA underwent reverse transcription, so sequencing captured expressed TCRB transcripts. Only in-frame clones appear in the TCRdb table, and some are missing; sequencing was by immunoSEQ multiplex PCR. The sample lists over 700,000 clones; around a sixth were seen once. CDR3 size: 14 residues. Germline CDR1 reads SGHAT; CDR2 reads FQNNGV. V gave up 1 base and J gave up 3 bases, with 6 bases separating them. This clone was detected a few times. J is TRBJ2-2 and V is TRBV11-2; D call uncertain. The sequence derives from a young woman in good health. Specimen: naive CD4+ T cells from blood. CDR3 region: CASSLALYTGELFF. The CDR3 DNA is TGTGCCAGCAGCTTAGCACTGTACACCGGGGAGCTGTTTTTT.